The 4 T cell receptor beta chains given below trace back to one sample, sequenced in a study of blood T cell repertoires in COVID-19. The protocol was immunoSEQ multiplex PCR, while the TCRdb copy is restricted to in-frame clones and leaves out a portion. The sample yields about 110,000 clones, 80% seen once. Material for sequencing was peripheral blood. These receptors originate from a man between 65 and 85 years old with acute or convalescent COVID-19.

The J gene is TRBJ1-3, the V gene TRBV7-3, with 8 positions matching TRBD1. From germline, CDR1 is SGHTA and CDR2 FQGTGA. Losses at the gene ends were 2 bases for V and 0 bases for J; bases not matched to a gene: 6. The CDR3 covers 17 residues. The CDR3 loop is CASSLAPGQDSGNTIYF. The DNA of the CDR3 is TGTGCCAGCAGCTTAGCTCCGGGACAGGACTCTGGAAACACCATATATTTT.

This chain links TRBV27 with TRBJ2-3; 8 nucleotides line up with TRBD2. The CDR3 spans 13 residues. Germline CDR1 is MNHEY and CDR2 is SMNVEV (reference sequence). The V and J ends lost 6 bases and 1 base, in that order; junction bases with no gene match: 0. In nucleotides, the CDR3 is TGTGCCAGCAGACTAGCGGGCACAGATACGCAGTATTTT. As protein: CASRLAGTDTQYF.

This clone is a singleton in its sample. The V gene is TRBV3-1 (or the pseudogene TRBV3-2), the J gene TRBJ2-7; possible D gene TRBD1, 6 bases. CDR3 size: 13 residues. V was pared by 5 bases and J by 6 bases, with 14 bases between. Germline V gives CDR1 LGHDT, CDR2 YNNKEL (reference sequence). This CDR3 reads CASSINTGTEQYF. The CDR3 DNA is TGTGCCAGCAGCATTAATACAGGGACCGAGCAGTACTTC.

The CDR3 loop reads CASSPPGTGLTEAFF. The CDR3 region has the DNA TGTGCCAGCAGCCCTCCAGGGACAGGGCTAACTGAAGCTTTCTTT. The V gene is TRBV11-2, the J gene TRBJ1-1, with 9 bases that match TRBD1. This CDR3 contains 15 residues. V was clipped by 5 bases and J by 5 bases; unmatched bases: 9. Germline assignment: CDR1 SGHAT and CDR2 FQNNGV.